The sample holds a few counts of the clone carrying this TCR beta chain. Its antigen is undetermined. Three rounds of nested PCR, following a modified ARM-PCR protocol, produced the TCRbeta library. TCRdb re-called the multiplex PCR reads through MiXCR, storing one row per CDR3 protein. The profile covers roughly 66,000 distinct CDR3 sequences, with about 80% appearing a single time and about 30% taken by the ten largest. RNA was extracted from bulk tissue without any cell sorting. Between August and November 2014, newly diagnosed, chemotherapy-naive lung cancer patients underwent thoracic surgery in China. This record belongs to a study of tumor and adjacent non-tumor tissue in lung cancer. For the study at large: There were approximately twelve adenocarcinoma, a couple of squamous cell carcinoma and 1 small cell lung cancer cases. Each sample yielded millions of productive TCRbeta reads on average. Study-level points and caveats: Normal lung showed higher cumulative top 100 clone frequency than tumor.

Sequencing input: lung tumor tissue. This TCR was sampled from a man between 60 and 75 years old with non-small cell lung cancer.

The CDR3 is CASNRQGAGGEQFF. CDR3 DNA: TGTGCCAGCAACAGACAGGGGGCGGGGGGTGAGCAGTTCTTC. The chain is built from TRBV21-1 and TRBJ2-1; TRBD1 is taken as the D call from the table, unchecked against the DNA. TRBV21-1 is deemed a pseudogene. This CDR3 comprises 14 residues.